This T cell receptor beta chain was obtained from a study of identical twins. Study-wide findings and caveats: The analysis was cross-sectional rather than longitudinal within donors.

This clonotype was seen many times. The antigen is undetermined. The CDR3 is 14 amino acids. V lost 10 bases and J 0 bases, leaving 13 bases between the germline ends. The cDNA had a unique molecular identifier and a template-switch universal primer site. One entry per CDR3 protein results from TCRdb running MiXCR on the 5' RACE reads. The table shows about 500,000 distinct CDR3 sequences, with approximately 14% occurring only once. These records were also assigned to another study, of yellow fever vaccine responses in identical twins.

The sequence was obtained from a woman between 18 and 29 years old in good health. Sequencing was carried out using CD4+ T cells sorted from blood. V and J are TRBV12-3 or TRBV12-4 and TRBJ1-3; D is unresolved. The CDR3, as DNA: TGTGCCACCCCCTCTGGGTTCTCTGGAAACACCATATATTTT. It translates to CATPSGFSGNTIYF.